This T cell receptor (beta chain) was retrieved from a study of cytomegalovirus exposure and HLA in healthy donors. The CDR3 totals 15 residues. Germline lookup yields CDR1 SEHNR and CDR2 FQNEAQ (reference sequence). Between the trimmed V and J ends, which lost 3 bases and 0 bases, there was a span of 11 bases. Clones were read by immunoSEQ multiplex PCR, and TCRdb kept only the in-frame ones, dropping some. The table records 220,000 or so clones, 75% to 90% of them present only once. This receptor was taken from a woman in her 30s in good health and CMV-seropositive. The chain has TRBV7-9 and TRBJ2-5; TRBD2 is a possible D gene (6 bases). Sequencing was carried out using PBMCs. CDR3 in DNA: TGTGCCAGCAGCTTCGGGACGGGAGACCAAGAGACCCAGTACTTC. This translates into CASSFGTGDQETQYF.